This T cell receptor beta chain stems from a study of T cells in Graves' hyperthyroidism and ophthalmopathy (dated by TCRdb to 2018 to 2020). Turning to the overall study: Peripheral blood samples were taken at initial diagnosis, before any treatment was given. TCR V-J signatures able to tell the groups apart were searched for in a discovery cohort of 100 or so patients, of whom over 40 had Graves' ophthalmopathy and around 56 had stable Graves' hyperthyroidism. For training and testing, the 80 to 100 patients in the discovery cohort were randomly divided in a 7:3 ratio. The paper reports TCR Vbeta CDR3 sequencing of about 140 peripheral blood samples: 40 or so ophthalmopathy, roughly 74 hyperthyroidism and around 17 progressor patients. Prospective prediction of ophthalmopathy was tested in an independent validation cohort consisting of 18 to 20 hyperthyroidism patients and more than 15 patients who later progressed to ophthalmopathy. Thyroid tissue and blood T-cell repertoires from six Graves' hyperthyroidism patients were also compared in the study. After blood sampling, hyperthyroidism patients were treated with methimazole at a starting dose of 30 mg daily, and ophthalmopathy patients were treated with high-dose intravenous methylprednisolone. The full study reports these points: During validation, the model predicted progression to ophthalmopathy a median of roughly 7.1 months ahead of onset, with 70.59% sensitivity and 72% to 85% specificity. Sample size was not statistically predetermined, and investigators were not blinded to group allocation. Most expanded thyroid clonotypes (frequency above 0.001) were also found in blood, which suggests that blood repertoires may mirror thyroid immune responses. In cross-validation, a model built on a 13 V-J signature told ophthalmopathy apart from stable hyperthyroidism with approximately 91% sensitivity and approximately 81% specificity, and in testing the same model reached 80%/75%.

Amplification of TCR beta CDR3 regions was carried out from RNA transcripts. The TCR CDR3 was subjected to a first round of RT-PCR using the HTBI primer set and the Qiagen OneStep RT-PCR kit. A second multiplex PCR round built the libraries, followed by size selection and purification. The libraries were sequenced on an Illumina HiSeq2000 using paired-end 100 bp reads. As for how the authors treated the data: Raw data were processed with SOAPnuke, discarding reads with adapters, uncalled bases, mean Phred below 15, or no exact constant-primer or identifier match. High-quality paired reads were merged with COPE v1.2.5, and unique nucleotide sequences were defined as clonotypes. MiTCR v1.1 was used to align clonotypes to the IMGT TRBV, TRBD and TRBJ reference segments. The analysis was restricted to V-J combinations with a frequency above 0.0001, which together covered 99.2% of the repertoires. The TCS score was defined as the ratio of F50 (clonal expansion) to E x V (chaos), calculated using BLOSUM62-based TCRdist between CDR3 peptides within each V-J. Welch's t-statistics and random forest reduced roughly 530 V-J features to about 12, which were used in a naive Bayes classifier (R e1071). In-frame beta chains were kept once TCRdb had trimmed the public reads at Q25 with fastp and called clones with MiXCR. Rows with a matching CDR3 protein are joined into one entry that keeps the most common DNA and genes. The V and J calls were not made by the authors but by TCRdb's processing. The sample table shows about 400,000 distinct CDR3 sequences, and roughly 13% are seen once. 9.2% of the sample rests with the top ten.

Based on the germline V gene (reference sequence), the CDR1 and CDR2 sequences are DFQATT and SNEGSKA. From the cysteine up to the phenylalanine, the CDR3 has a length of 16 residues. Only the CDR3 DNA stays, 48 bases, in frame from base 1. Trimming takes 6 bases from V and 0 bases from J, and the germline ends sit 18 bases apart. This clonotype was observed many times. The antigen it recognizes is unknown. No clone much larger than this one lies a single base away; base qualities are absent. Stable Graves' hyperthyroidism was defined as no progression to ophthalmopathy during 18 months of follow-up. Hyperthyroidism patients were aged 18 to 65 years and newly diagnosed, with disease duration of less than 2 months. The study excluded patients with uncontrolled infections, other autoimmune diseases, pregnancy or lactation. Diagnoses relied on clinical symptoms, serum thyroxine and TRAb, thyroid ultrasound and orbital computed tomography. Ficoll-Paque density gradient centrifugation was used to isolate PBMCs from around 10 ml of fresh peripheral blood. Total RNA was extracted with Trizol reagent, and quality was checked on an Agilent 2100 Bioanalyzer.

The chain is made from TRBV20-1 and TRBJ2-1; there is no confident call for the D gene. This clonotype was sampled from a woman younger than 30 with Graves' hyperthyroidism. Sequenced material: blood. The sequence in DNA is TGCAGTGCCATTTCCGAGCAAGGAAGCTCCTACAATGAGCAGTTCTTC. It specifies CSAISEQGSSYNEQFF.